The clone carrying this T cell receptor beta chain was counted only a few times. Its antigen is undetermined. Preparation of TCR beta libraries was done by quantitative 5'-RACE with molecular barcodes. Each CDR3 protein gets one entry after TCRdb re-called the 5' RACE reads with MiXCR. The sample has roughly 450,000 distinct CDR3 sequences, 26% seen once. This entry comes from a study of CD8 T cells in ankylosing spondylitis. General study points: CD8+ disease-linked clones were present at relatively low frequencies in blood. There was a TCR beta motif, made of 7 to 9 highly homologous variants, that appeared characteristic of ankylosing spondylitis blood. The authors reported significant enrichment of disease-linked clones in matched ankylosing spondylitis synovial fluid. Past research had described some motif variants in reactive arthritis synovial fluid and blood.

Germline V gives CDR1 SGHTA, CDR2 FQGNSA. V lost 4 bases to trimming and J lost 4 bases; unmatched junction nucleotides: 6. This CDR3 has 15 amino acids. Sequenced: blood, either unsorted or a sorted T cell fraction (not recorded which). The chain joins TRBV7-2 to TRBJ2-3, with TRBD2 identical over 9 bases. The source is a male donor with ankylosing spondylitis. The CDR3 DNA reads TGTGCCAGCAGCTCCATTAGCGGGGGCTCAGATACGCAGTATTTT. Its translation is CASSSISGGSDTQYF.